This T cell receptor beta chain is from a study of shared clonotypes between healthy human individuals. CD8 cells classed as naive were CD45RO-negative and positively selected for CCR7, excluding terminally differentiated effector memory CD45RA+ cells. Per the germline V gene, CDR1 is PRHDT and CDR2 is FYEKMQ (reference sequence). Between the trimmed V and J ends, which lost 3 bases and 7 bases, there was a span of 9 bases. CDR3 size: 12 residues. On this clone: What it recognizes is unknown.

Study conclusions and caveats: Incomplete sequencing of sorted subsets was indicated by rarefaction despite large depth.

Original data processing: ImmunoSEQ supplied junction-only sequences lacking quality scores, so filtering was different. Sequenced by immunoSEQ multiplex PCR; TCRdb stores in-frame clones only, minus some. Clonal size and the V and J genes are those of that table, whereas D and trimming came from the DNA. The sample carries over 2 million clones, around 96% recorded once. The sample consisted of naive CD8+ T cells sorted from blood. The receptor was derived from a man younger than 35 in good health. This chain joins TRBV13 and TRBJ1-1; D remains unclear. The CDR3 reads CASSFSVDEAFF. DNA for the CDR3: TGTGCCAGCAGCTTTTCAGTCGATGAAGCTTTCTTT. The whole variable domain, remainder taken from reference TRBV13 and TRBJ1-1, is AAGVIQSPRHLIKEKRETATLKCYPIPRHDTVYWYQQGPGQDPQFLISFYEKMQSDKGSIPDRFSAQQFSDYHSELNMSSLELGDSALYFCASSFSVDEAFFGQGTRLTVV.